Listed below are T cell receptor beta chains from one sample, sequenced in a study of cytomegalovirus exposure and HLA in healthy donors. The protocol was immunoSEQ multiplex PCR, while the TCRdb copy is restricted to in-frame clones and leaves out a portion. Of approximately 54,000 clones in the sample, over 85% were seen once. Sequenced input: PBMCs. Receptors originate from a woman aged 18 to 35 in good health and CMV-seropositive. The conserved cysteine and the conserved F or W are not part of the CDR3 here.

TRBV19	TRBJ2-5	ASSKRQETQY
TRBV2	TRBJ1-5	ASSTPGDGNQPQH
TRBV6-6	TRBJ2-7	ASSYTPRTYEQY
TRBV4-3	TRBJ1-1	ASSQTPGVRGTEAF
TRBV2	TRBJ1-2	ARREVGYT
TRBV6-5	TRBJ2-3	ASSRQGDTQY
TRBV18	TRBJ2-1	ASSPYARSQGNEQF
TRBV29-1	TRBJ1-5	SVMDRMGMPQH
TRBV14	TRBJ2-3	ASSQVAGARTDTQY
TRBV15	TRBJ2-5	ATSRILSQETQY
TRBV5-6	TRBJ1-3	ASSRGNTIY
TRBV6-6	TRBJ2-3	ASSFGTRTNTDTQY
TRBV5-1	TRBJ2-2	ASGDRLNTGELF
TRBV27	TRBJ2-7	ASSPGTGGLHEQY
TRBV7-8	TRBJ1-3	ASSPRGGDTIY
TRBV5-1	TRBJ2-1	ASSLDRGYNEQF
TRBV7-9	TRBJ1-4	ASSLSGVEKLF
TRBV19	TRBJ1-1	ASSPQGMNTEAF
TRBV6-5	TRBJ1-5	ASSSTAGSNQPQH
TRBV29-1	TRBJ1-1	SVLFETVNTEAF
TRBV7-2	TRBJ1-2	ASSLSPRDYGYT
TRBV7-3	TRBJ2-5	ASSRSGANQETQY
TRBV7-9	TRBJ2-7	ASSSLAGASYEQY
TRBV5-1	TRBJ2-7	ASSSTGTNEQY
TRBV9	TRBJ2-7	ASSVETGFSYEQY
TRBV19	TRBJ1-3	ASSISLPGGHRGNTIY
TRBV11-2	TRBJ2-3	ASSSGARDTQY
TRBV4-3	TRBJ2-6	ASSPAGAGANVLT
TRBV30	TRBJ2-7	AWTRRQGFYEQY
TRBV19	TRBJ2-1	ASHFSGYNEQF
TRBV28	TRBJ1-2	ASSRGQGNYGYT
TRBV4-1	TRBJ2-1	ASSQKTGSWAYNEQF
TRBV7-3	TRBJ2-2	ASSPNRTGLANTGELF
TRBV7-6	TRBJ2-6	ASEGLVSGANVLT
TRBV5-1	TRBJ1-1	ASSLVTGMNTEAF
TRBV7-6	TRBJ2-7	ASSPESGRSYEQY
TRBV7-9	TRBJ1-1	ASSPRGSPEAF
TRBV6-4	TRBJ2-3	ASSDQAGTDTQY
TRBV28	TRBJ1-5	ASRVAGGWDQPQH
TRBV6-1	TRBJ1-5	ASSDPGQSNQPQH
TRBV28	TRBJ2-7	ASSSTGGVYEQY
TRBV5-1	TRBJ1-2	ASSLSGVANYGYT